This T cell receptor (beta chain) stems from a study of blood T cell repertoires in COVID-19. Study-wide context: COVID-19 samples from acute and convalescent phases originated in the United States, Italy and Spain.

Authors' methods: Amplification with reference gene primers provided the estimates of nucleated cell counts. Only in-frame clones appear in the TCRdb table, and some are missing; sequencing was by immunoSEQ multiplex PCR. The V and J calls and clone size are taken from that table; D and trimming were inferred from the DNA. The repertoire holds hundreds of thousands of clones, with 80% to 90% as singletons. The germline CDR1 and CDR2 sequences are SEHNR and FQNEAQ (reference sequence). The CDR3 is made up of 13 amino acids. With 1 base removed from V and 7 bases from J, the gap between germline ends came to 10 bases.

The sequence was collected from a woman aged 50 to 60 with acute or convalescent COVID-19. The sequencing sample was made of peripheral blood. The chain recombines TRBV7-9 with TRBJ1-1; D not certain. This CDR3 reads CASSLGTPFEAFF. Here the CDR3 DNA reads TGTGCCAGCAGCTTAGGTACACCCTTTGAAGCTTTCTTT.